What follows describes a single TCR beta chain. The data were taken from a study of blood T cell repertoires in COVID-19. The wider study: Samples representing acute and convalescent COVID-19 were sourced from the United States, Italy and Spain. The cDNA or gDNA used as material had been derived from T cells, B-cell-depleted T cells, or PBMCs.

The CDR3 is 14 amino acids. Germline-derived CDR1 and CDR2 are DFQATT and SNEGSKA (reference sequence). V dropped 3 bases and J dropped 3 bases, with 15 bases sitting between them. Original processing methods: Amplification of reference gene primers was used by the study to estimate nucleated cell counts. Measured with immunoSEQ multiplex PCR; TCRdb has only the in-frame clones, and not every one. The DNA gave D and trimming, while V, J and clone size come from that table. The sample carries about 170,000 clones, around 89% recorded once. The TCR originated in a man between 45 and 60 years old who had recovered from COVID-19. The chain has TRBV20-1 and TRBJ2-7, with a tentative D call TRBD2 (5 bases). Sequenced input: peripheral blood. In nucleotides, the CDR3 is TGCAGTGCTAGTGAACCGGGGAGACTCTACGAGCAGTACTTC. It translates to CSASEPGRLYEQYF.